Listed below are T cell receptor beta chains from one sample, sequenced in a study of T cell responses to AZD1222 COVID-19 vaccine. Using immunoSEQ multiplex PCR, the repertoire was profiled, and TCRdb retains in-frame clones only, with some absent. The sample has around 200,000 clones, over 80% seen once. The input for sequencing was peripheral blood, taken 28 days after the second dose of the MenACWY control vaccine. These receptors originate from an adult who received the MenACWY meningococcal vaccine as a control. Both conserved end residues are part of each CDR3. The order of the fields is V gene, D gene, CDR3 length, J gene, CDR3 protein. A D gene is named only where the DNA matches it firmly.

TRBV7-2	NA	15	TRBJ1-3	CASSRATGSGNTIYF
TRBV12-3/TRBV12-4	NA	13	TRBJ2-7	CASSLDPKHEQYF
TRBV5-1	NA	17	TRBJ1-2	CASSSSPAGTKNYGYTF
TRBV27	NA	13	TRBJ1-2	CASSPGTDYGYTF
TRBV5-1	TRBD1	15	TRBJ1-2	CASSLDSGQGYGYTF
TRBV7-3	NA	15	TRBJ1-1	CASSLGGQMNTEAFF
TRBV6-6	NA	15	TRBJ1-3	CASSPRSTSRNTIYF
TRBV7-6	TRBD1	14	TRBJ1-1	CASSFQQGGTEAFF
TRBV7-2	NA	16	TRBJ1-3	CASSSGTILAGNTIYF
TRBV5-6	TRBD2	12	TRBJ2-1	CASSLALAGGLF
TRBV10-3	NA	16	TRBJ1-5	CAISDHLGAGNQPQHF
TRBV30	NA	14	TRBJ1-2	CAWSVGRGEEGYTF
TRBV5-4	NA	14	TRBJ1-2	CASSLRGRGYGYTF
TRBV9	NA	13	TRBJ1-3	CASSVPGGNTIYF
TRBV7-3	TRBD2	17	TRBJ2-5	CASSLGLAGGGQETQYF
TRBV7-2	NA	15	TRBJ1-2	CASSLVGGTGYGYTF
TRBV11-2	NA	13	TRBJ2-5	CASSPDGGETQYF
TRBV5-1	NA	11	TRBJ1-2	CASREGGGYTF
TRBV6-1	NA	15	TRBJ1-6	CASSELSSYNSPLHF
TRBV6-1	NA	15	TRBJ1-6	CASSELGRDNSPLHF
TRBV5-1	NA	13	TRBJ2-5	CASSPDSGPTQYF
TRBV4-3	TRBD1	14	TRBJ1-2	CASSQLTGDYGYTF
TRBV20-1	NA	12	TRBJ1-1	CSASKGNTEAFF
TRBV30	TRBD1	14	TRBJ1-3	CAWSGQGLGNTIYF
TRBV3-1/TRBV3-2	NA	16	TRBJ1-2	CASSQAGADRNYGYTF
TRBV3-1/TRBV3-2	TRBD1	12	TRBJ1-4	CASSRQGTELFF
TRBV27	TRBD1	14	TRBJ1-1	CASRRTGRNTEAFF
TRBV2	TRBD2	15	TRBJ2-7	CASSEGRTSGSEQYF
TRBV5-1	TRBD1	14	TRBJ1-4	CASSFQGASEKLFF
TRBV24-1	TRBD2	15	TRBJ2-7	CATSEGLAGGYEQYF
TRBV6-5	TRBD1	15	TRBJ1-2	CASRVPEGQGNGYTF
TRBV6-5	NA	15	TRBJ1-5	CASSYDRSHNQPQHF
TRBV28	TRBD1	14	TRBJ1-2	CASRPGQGVGGYTF
TRBV29-1	NA	16	TRBJ1-2	CSVEDLSGAGNYGYTF
TRBV30	NA	13	TRBJ1-3	CAWYKSSGNTIYF
TRBV4-1	NA	13	TRBJ1-5	CASSQGTYQPQHF
TRBV11-2	NA	14	TRBJ2-1	CASSLNGLYNEQFF
TRBV29-1	NA	12	TRBJ2-7	CSVARESYEQYF
TRBV27	NA	13	TRBJ1-3	CASSFRGGNTIYF
TRBV3-1/TRBV3-2	NA	15	TRBJ1-2	CASSLSGVADYGYTF
TRBV5-1	TRBD1	15	TRBJ1-4	CASSLEGQGSGKLFF
TRBV18	NA	14	TRBJ2-7	CASSPAQTSYEQYF
TRBV12-3/TRBV12-4	NA	12	TRBJ2-1	CASSPTYNEQFF
TRBV10-2	NA	14	TRBJ1-2	CASSESKANYGYTF
TRBV2	NA	14	TRBJ2-2	CASSEDRNTGELFF
TRBV3-1/TRBV3-2	NA	16	TRBJ2-4	CASSQASVAAKNIQYF
TRBV18	NA	12	TRBJ1-2	CASSRGDYGYTF
TRBV2	NA	12	TRBJ1-2	CASTLDGQGYTF
TRBV18	TRBD1	14	TRBJ1-5	CASSLGQGNQPQHF
TRBV2	NA	15	TRBJ1-5	CASSEIMESGQPQHF
TRBV19	TRBD1	15	TRBJ1-1	CASRAADRQGSEAFF
TRBV5-1	TRBD1	14	TRBJ2-1	CASSRDRAYNEQFF
TRBV9	NA	14	TRBJ2-1	CASSERQFENEQFF
TRBV6-5	NA	13	TRBJ2-4	CASRGPAKNIQYF
TRBV6-5	NA	15	TRBJ1-2	CASSYSREGYYGYTF
TRBV3-1/TRBV3-2	NA	15	TRBJ1-5	CASSPTGYSNQPQHF
TRBV28	NA	14	TRBJ2-7	CAIRPGGSKYEQYF
TRBV4-3	NA	16	TRBJ1-3	CASSQEAVHSGNTIYF